This TCR beta chain was sequenced during a study of post-analysis software for immune sequencing data. The CDR3 sequence is 12 residues long. Germline V lookup: CDR1 SQVTM, CDR2 ANQGSEA. V shed 7 bases and J shed 10 bases, with 17 bases lying between them. Prepared libraries of TCR beta cDNA carried unique molecular identifiers. Via MiXCR, TCRdb re-called the PCR reads, giving one row per CDR3 protein. The sample has roughly 730,000 distinct CDR3 sequences, just under 30% seen once. Study-wide findings and caveats: Elevated frequency relative to controls characterized roughly five TRBV segments in patients, TRBV5-6, TRBV5-1 and TRBV20-1 among them.

Concerning this clonotype itself: Its antigen is as yet unknown.

This TCR was sampled from a girl under 18 with multiple sclerosis. Sequenced: blood. This rearrangement joins TRBV29-1 to TRBJ2-1; TRBD1 might be the D (6 bases). The CDR3 reads CSGGLGVGEQFF. Here the CDR3 DNA reads TGCAGCGGGGGGCTCGGGGTGGGGGAGCAGTTCTTC.